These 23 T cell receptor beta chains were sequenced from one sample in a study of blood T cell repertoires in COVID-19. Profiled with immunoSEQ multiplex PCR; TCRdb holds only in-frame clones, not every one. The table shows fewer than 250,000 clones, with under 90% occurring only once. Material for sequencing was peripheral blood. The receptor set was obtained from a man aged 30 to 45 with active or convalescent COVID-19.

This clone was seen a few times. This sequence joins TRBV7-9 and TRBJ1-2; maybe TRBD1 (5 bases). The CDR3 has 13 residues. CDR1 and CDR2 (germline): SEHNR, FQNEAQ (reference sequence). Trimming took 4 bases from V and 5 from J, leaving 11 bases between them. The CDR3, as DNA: TGTGCCAGCAGCTCGACAGACCCTTATGGCTACACCTTC. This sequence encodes CASSSTDPYGYTF.

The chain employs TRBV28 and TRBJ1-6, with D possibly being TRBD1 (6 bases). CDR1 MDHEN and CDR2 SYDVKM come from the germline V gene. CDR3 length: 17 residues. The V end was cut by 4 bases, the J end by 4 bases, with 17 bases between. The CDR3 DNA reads TGTGCCAGCAGTTCCCCCCGAGAGGACAGTTATAATTCACCCCTCCACTTT. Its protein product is CASSSPREDSYNSPLHF.

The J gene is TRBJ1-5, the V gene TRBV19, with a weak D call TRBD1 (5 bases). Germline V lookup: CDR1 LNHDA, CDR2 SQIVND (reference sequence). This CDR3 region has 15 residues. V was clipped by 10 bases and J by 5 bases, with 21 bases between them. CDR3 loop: CATLAGETRHQPQHF. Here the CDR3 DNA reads TGTGCCACTCTGGCGGGGGAAACACGCCATCAGCCCCAGCATTTT. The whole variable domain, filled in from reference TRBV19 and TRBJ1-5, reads DGGITQSPKYLFRKEGQNVTLSCEQNLNHDAMYWYRQDPGQGLRLIYYSQIVNDFQKGDIAEGYSVSREKKESFPLTVTSAQKNPTAFYLCATLAGETRHQPQHFGDGTRLSIL.

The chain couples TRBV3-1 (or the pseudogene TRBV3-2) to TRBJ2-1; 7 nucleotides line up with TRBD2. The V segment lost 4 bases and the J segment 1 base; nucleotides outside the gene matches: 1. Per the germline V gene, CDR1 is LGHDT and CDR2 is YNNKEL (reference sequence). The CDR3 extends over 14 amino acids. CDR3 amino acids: CASSRGGSYNEQFF. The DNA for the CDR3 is TGTGCCAGCAGCCGGGGGGGTTCCTACAATGAGCAGTTCTTC.

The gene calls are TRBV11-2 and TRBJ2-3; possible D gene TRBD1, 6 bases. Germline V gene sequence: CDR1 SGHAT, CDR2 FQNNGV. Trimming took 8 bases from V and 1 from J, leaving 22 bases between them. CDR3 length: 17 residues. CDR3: CASFSGTKKTGTDTQYF. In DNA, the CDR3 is TGTGCCAGCTTCTCCGGGACAAAAAAGACGGGCACAGATACGCAGTATTTT.

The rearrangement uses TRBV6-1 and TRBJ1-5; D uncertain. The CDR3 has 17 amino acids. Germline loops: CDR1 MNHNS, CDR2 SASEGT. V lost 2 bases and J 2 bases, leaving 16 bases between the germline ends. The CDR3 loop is CASSERNRGGGNQPQHF. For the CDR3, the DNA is TGTGCCAGCAGTGAACGGAACCGGGGTGGGGGCAATCAGCCCCAGCATTTT.

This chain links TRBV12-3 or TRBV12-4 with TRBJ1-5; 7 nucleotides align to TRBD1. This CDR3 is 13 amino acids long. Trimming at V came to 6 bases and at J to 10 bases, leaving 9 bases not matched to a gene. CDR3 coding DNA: TGTGCCAGCAGCCTCACAACAGGGGACCCCCAGCATTTT. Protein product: CASSLTTGDPQHF.

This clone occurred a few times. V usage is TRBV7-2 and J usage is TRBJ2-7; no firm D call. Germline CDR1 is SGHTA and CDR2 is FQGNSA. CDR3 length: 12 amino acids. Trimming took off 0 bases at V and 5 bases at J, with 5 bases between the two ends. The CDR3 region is CASSLAFDEQYF. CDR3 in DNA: TGTGCCAGCAGCTTAGCGTTCGACGAGCAGTACTTC.

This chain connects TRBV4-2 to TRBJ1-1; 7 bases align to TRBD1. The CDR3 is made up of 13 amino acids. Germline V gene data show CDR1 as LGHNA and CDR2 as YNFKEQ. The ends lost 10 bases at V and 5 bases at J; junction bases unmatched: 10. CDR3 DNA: TGTGCCATTACCGCAGGGGGTCAGACTGAAGCTTTCTTT. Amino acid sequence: CAITAGGQTEAFF.

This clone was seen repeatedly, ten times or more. The chain's CDR3 is CASSLRDKTGELFF. The CDR3 DNA reads as TGTGCCAGCAGCCTCCGGGACAAGACCGGGGAGCTGTTTTTT. The chain combines TRBV11-3 with TRBJ2-2; tentatively, D is TRBD1 (6 bases). This CDR3 contains 14 residues. V lost 5 bases to trimming and J lost 5 bases, with 12 bases between them. CDR1 and CDR2 from the germline V gene are SGHNT and YENEEA. The full variable domain, rest sourced from reference TRBV11-3 and TRBJ2-2, is EAGVVQSPRYKIIEKKQPVAFWCNPISGHNTLYWYLQNLGQGPELLIRYENEEAVDDSQLPKDRFSAERLKGVDSTLKIQPAELGDSAVYLCASSLRDKTGELFFGEGSRLTVL.

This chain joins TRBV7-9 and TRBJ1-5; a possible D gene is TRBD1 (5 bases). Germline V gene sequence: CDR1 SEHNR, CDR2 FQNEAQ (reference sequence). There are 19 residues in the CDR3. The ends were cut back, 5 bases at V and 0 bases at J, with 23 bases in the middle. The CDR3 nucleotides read TGTGCCAGCAGCCCCATAGGACCGGGGGGACCTTATAGCAATCAGCCCCAGCATTTT. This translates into CASSPIGPGGPYSNQPQHF.

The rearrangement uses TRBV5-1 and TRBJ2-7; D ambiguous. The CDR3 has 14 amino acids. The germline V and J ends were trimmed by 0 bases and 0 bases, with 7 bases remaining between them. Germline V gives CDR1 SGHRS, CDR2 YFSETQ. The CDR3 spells CASSLGAASYEQYF. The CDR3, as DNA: TGCGCCAGCAGCTTGGGGGCAGCCTCCTACGAGCAGTACTTC.

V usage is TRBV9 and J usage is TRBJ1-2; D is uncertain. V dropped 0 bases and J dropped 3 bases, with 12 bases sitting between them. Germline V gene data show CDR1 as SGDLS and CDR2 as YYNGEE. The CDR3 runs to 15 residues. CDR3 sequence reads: CASSVAARSDYGYTF. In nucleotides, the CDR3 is TGTGCCAGCAGCGTAGCAGCGAGGTCCGACTATGGCTACACCTTC.

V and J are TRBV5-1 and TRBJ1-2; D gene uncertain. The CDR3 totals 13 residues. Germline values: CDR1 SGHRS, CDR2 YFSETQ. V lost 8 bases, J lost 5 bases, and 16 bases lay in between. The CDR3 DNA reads TGCGCCAGTCGGGAGGCAACTGCTTATGGCTACACCTTC. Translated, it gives CASREATAYGYTF. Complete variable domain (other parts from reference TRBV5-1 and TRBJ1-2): KAGVTQTPRYLIKTRGQQVTLSCSPISGHRSVSWYQQTPGQGLQFLFEYFSETQRNKGNFPGRFSGRQFSNSRSEMNVSTLELGDSALYLCASREATAYGYTFGSGTRLTVV.

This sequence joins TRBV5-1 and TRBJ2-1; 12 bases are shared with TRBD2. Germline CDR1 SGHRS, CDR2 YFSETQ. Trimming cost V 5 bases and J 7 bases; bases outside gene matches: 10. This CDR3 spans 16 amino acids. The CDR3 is CASSSALAGGPNEQFF. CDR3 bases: TGCGCCAGCAGTTCCGCCCTAGCGGGAGGGCCAAATGAGCAGTTCTTC.

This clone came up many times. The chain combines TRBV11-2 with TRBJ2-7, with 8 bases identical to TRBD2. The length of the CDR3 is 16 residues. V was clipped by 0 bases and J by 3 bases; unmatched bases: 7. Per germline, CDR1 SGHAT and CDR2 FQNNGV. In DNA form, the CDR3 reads TGTGCCAGCAGCTTAGACGCACGGGGGGGGAACTACGAGCAGTACTTC. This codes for CASSLDARGGNYEQYF. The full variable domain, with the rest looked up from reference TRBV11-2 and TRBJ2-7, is EAGVAQSPRYKIIEKRQSVAFWCNPISGHATLYWYQQILGQGPKLLIQFQNNGVVDDSQLPKDRFSAERLKGVDSTLKIQPAKLEDSAVYLCASSLDARGGNYEQYFGPGTRLTVT.

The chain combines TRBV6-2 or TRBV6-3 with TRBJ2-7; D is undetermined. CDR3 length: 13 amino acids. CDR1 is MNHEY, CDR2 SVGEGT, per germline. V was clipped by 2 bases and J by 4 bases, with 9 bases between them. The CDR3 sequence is CASSYPLRYEQYF. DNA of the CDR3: TGTGCCAGCAGTTACCCCCTTCGTTACGAGCAGTACTTC.

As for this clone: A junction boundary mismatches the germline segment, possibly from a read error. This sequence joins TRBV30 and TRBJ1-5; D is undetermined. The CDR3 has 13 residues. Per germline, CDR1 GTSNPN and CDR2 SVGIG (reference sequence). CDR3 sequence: CAWSVGSDQPQHF. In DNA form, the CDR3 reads TGTGCCTGGAGTGTAGGTAGCGATCAGCCCCAGCATTTT.

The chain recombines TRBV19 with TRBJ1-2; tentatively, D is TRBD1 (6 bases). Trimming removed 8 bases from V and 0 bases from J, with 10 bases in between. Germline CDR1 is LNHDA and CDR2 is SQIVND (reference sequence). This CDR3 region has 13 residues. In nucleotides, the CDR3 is TGTGCCAGTTCAAGGACAGCTAACTATGGCTACACCTTC. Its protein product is CASSRTANYGYTF.

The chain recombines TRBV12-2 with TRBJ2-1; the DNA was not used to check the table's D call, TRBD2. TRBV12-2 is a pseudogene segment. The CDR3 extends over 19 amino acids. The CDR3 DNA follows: TGTGCAAGTCGCTTAGCGCGACGACTAGCGGGATCGGCCTACAATGAGCAGTTCTTC. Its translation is CASRLARRLAGSAYNEQFF.

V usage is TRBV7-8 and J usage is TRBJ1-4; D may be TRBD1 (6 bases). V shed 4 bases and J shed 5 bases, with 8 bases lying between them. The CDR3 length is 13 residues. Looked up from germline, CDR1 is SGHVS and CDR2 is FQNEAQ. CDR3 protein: CASSSGTNEKLFF. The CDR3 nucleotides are TGTGCCAGCAGCTCCGGGACAAATGAAAAACTGTTTTTT.

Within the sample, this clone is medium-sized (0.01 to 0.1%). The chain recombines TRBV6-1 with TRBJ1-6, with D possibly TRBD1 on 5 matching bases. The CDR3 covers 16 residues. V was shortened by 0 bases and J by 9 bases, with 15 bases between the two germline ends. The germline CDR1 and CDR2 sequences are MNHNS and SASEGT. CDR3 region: CASSEAEGFVISPLHF. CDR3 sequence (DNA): TGTGCCAGCAGTGAAGCGGAGGGGTTTGTAATTTCACCCCTCCACTTT.

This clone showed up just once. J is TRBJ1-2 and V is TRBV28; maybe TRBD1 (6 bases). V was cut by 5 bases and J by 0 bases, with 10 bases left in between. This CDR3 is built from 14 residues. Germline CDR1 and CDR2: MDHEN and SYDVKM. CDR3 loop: CASSGQNSNYGYTF. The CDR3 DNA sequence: TGTGCCAGCAGTGGACAGAATTCTAACTATGGCTACACCTTC.